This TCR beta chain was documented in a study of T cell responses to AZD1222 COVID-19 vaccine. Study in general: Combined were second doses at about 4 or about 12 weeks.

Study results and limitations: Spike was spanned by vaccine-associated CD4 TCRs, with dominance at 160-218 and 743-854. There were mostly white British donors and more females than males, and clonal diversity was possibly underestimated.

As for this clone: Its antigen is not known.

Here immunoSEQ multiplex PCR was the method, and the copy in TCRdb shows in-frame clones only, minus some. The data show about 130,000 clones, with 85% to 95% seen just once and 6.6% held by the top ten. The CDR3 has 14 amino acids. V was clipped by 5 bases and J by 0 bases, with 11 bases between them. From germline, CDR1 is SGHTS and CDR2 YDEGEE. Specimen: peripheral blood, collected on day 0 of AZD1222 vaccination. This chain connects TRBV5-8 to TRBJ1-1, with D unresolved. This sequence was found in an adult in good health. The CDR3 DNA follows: TGTGCCAGCAGACGCCAAAGGTTGAACACTGAAGCTTTCTTT. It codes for CASRRQRLNTEAFF.